The rows below give T cell receptor beta chains drawn from one sample of a study of T cell responses to AZD1222 COVID-19 vaccine. Assay used: immunoSEQ multiplex PCR; TCRdb lists only in-frame clones, some missing. Of 150,000 to 250,000 clones listed, roughly 92% are singletons. The sequencing here drew on peripheral blood, taken 28 days after the second AZD1222 dose. These receptors were taken from an adult who received the AZD1222 COVID-19 vaccine. CDR3s include the opening cysteine and the closing phenylalanine or tryptophan. A D gene is named only where the DNA matches it firmly. Some rows mark clone size as missing; the rest say once, few, many or name a class of expanded clone.

v_call	j_call	clone_size	d_call	cdr3_aa	cdr3_nt
TRBV19	TRBJ1-1	.	.	CASREGGLDTEAFF	TGTGCCAGTAGGGAGGGGGGGCTCGATACTGAAGCTTTCTTT
TRBV27	TRBJ1-3	.	.	CASSLQGSGNTIYF	TGTGCCAGCAGTTTACAGGGCTCTGGAAACACCATATATTTT
TRBV19	TRBJ2-2	.	.	CASSIRTGLGGQGPGELFF	TGTGCCAGTAGTATCCGAACCGGCCTCGGGGGACAAGGCCCCGGGGAGCTGTTTTTT
TRBV3-1/TRBV3-2	TRBJ1-2	.	.	CASSPPGSNKNGYTF	TGTGCCAGCAGCCCACCCGGGTCAAATAAGAATGGCTACACCTTC
TRBV3-1/TRBV3-2	TRBJ2-4	.	.	CASSLLRLKNIQYF	TGTGCCAGCAGCCTTCTTCGGCTCAAAAACATTCAGTACTTC
TRBV5-5	TRBJ1-1	.	.	CASSLNAGLNTEAFF	TGTGCCAGCAGCTTGAACGCCGGCCTGAACACTGAAGCTTTCTTT
TRBV5-4	TRBJ2-5	few	.	CAGREEETQYF	TGTGCCGGACGGGAAGAAGAGACCCAGTACTTC
TRBV5-4	TRBJ2-3	.	.	CASTGKDTQYF	TGTGCCAGCACGGGGAAAGATACGCAGTATTTT
TRBV5-4	TRBJ2-7	.	TRBD1	CASRAGTGTYEQYF	TGTGCCAGCAGGGCCGGGACAGGGACCTACGAGCAGTACTTC
TRBV7-9	TRBJ1-1	.	.	CASRGENTETFF	TGTGCCAGCCGCGGGGAGAACACTGAAACTTTCTTT
TRBV7-2	TRBJ1-5	.	.	CASSLEPLEPQHF	TGTGCCAGCAGCTTAGAGCCGTTGGAACCCCAGCATTTT
TRBV7-2	TRBJ2-2	.	TRBD1	CASSLRGQGIVTSTGELFF	TGTGCCAGCAGCTTAAGGGGACAGGGAATAGTAACGAGCACCGGGGAGCTGTTTTTT
TRBV7-8	TRBJ2-3	.	TRBD1	CASSLPGTGSDTQYF	TGTGCCAGCAGCCTCCCCGGGACAGGGTCAGATACGCAGTATTTT
TRBV6-5	TRBJ2-7	.	TRBD1	CASSYFWDRTYEQYF	TGTGCCAGCAGTTACTTCTGGGACAGGACCTACGAGCAGTACTTC
TRBV28	TRBJ1-1	.	.	CASRRQPNTEAFF	TGTGCCAGCAGAAGACAGCCGAACACTGAAGCTTTCTTT
TRBV19	TRBJ1-4	.	.	CASNRGFNEKLFF	TGTGCCAGTAATCGGGGTTTCAATGAAAAACTGTTTTTT
TRBV6-1	TRBJ1-4	.	.	CASCEGRINEKLFF	TGTGCCAGCTGTGAAGGACGGATTAATGAAAAACTGTTTTTT
TRBV7-2	TRBJ1-1	.	.	CASSFRAGGTEAFF	TGTGCCAGCAGCTTCCGGGCGGGGGGGACTGAAGCTTTCTTT
TRBV7-3	TRBJ1-1	.	.	CASSLGGLNTEAFF	TGTGCCAGCAGCTTAGGGGGCTTGAACACTGAAGCTTTCTTT
TRBV28	TRBJ2-1	.	.	CASSRRAAYYNEQFF	TGTGCCAGCAGCCGCCGGGCAGCCTACTACAATGAGCAGTTCTTC
TRBV4-1	TRBJ1-1	.	.	CASSQERGDTPMNTEAFF	TGCGCCAGCAGCCAAGAACGTGGGGACACCCCCATGAACACTGAAGCTTTCTTT
TRBV6-2/TRBV6-3	TRBJ1-5	once	.	CASSQPSGYNQPQHF	TGTGCCAGCAGCCAACCTTCAGGCTACAATCAGCCCCAGCATTTT
TRBV19	TRBJ1-6	once	TRBD1	CASKQAGGGSPLHF	TGTGCCAGTAAACAAGCAGGGGGAGGATCACCCCTCCACTTT
TRBV21-1	TRBJ2-7	once	.	CASSKKLAGGEDEQYF	TGTGCCAGCAGCAAAAAACTAGCGGGGGGAGAAGACGAGCAGTACTTC
TRBV15	TRBJ1-3	.	TRBD1	CATSRDSQGAGVYTIYF	TGTGCCACCAGCAGAGATAGCCAGGGGGCAGGCGTATACACCATATATTTT
TRBV6-5	TRBJ2-1	.	.	CASKAQGSYNEQFF	TGTGCCAGCAAGGCCCAGGGCTCCTACAATGAGCAGTTCTTC
TRBV6-1	TRBJ1-5	.	TRBD1	CASSEWGTGVNQPQHF	TGTGCCAGCAGTGAATGGGGGACAGGGGTTAATCAGCCCCAGCATTTT
TRBV3-1/TRBV3-2	TRBJ1-2	.	.	CASSQVSGPVYGYTF	TGTGCCAGCAGCCAAGTTTCGGGACCTGTCTATGGCTACACCTTC
TRBV19	TRBJ1-5	few	.	CASSKMTAQPQHF	TGTGCCAGTAGTAAAATGACTGCTCAGCCCCAGCATTTT
TRBV4-1	TRBJ1-4	.	TRBD1	CASSQARTGLNEKLFF	TGCGCCAGCAGCCAAGCGCGGACAGGTCTTAATGAAAAACTGTTTTTT
TRBV19	TRBJ1-1	.	.	CASSIWGGSSREAFF	TGTGCCAGTAGTATATGGGGGGGATCCTCTCGAGAAGCTTTCTTT
TRBV11-1	TRBJ2-2	.	.	CASSPDRRMFAGELFF	TGTGCCAGCAGTCCCGACAGGCGGATGTTCGCCGGGGAGCTGTTTTTT
TRBV18	TRBJ1-1	.	.	CASSPRTYTEAFF	TGTGCCAGCTCACCTAGGACCTACACTGAAGCTTTCTTT
TRBV5-1	TRBJ1-4	.	.	CASSLVARGGNEKLFF	TGCGCCAGCAGCTTGGTGGCGAGAGGAGGCAATGAAAAACTGTTTTTT
TRBV12-3/TRBV12-4	TRBJ1-1	.	.	CASSFGGGTEAFF	TGTGCCAGCAGTTTTGGAGGGGGCACTGAAGCTTTCTTT
TRBV9	TRBJ1-3	.	.	CASSETGTTNTIYF	TGTGCCAGCAGCGAAACCGGGACGACAAACACCATATATTTT
TRBV25-1	TRBJ1-4	.	.	CASSVRVGEKLFF	TGTGCCAGCAGTGTTCGAGTGGGAGAAAAACTGTTTTTT
TRBV3-1/TRBV3-2	TRBJ2-6	.	.	CASSQNSGANVLTF	TGTGCCAGCAGCCAGAACTCTGGGGCCAACGTCCTGACTTTC
TRBV7-8	TRBJ2-1	.	.	CASSLAGSHEQFF	TGTGCCAGCAGCTTAGCCGGGTCGCATGAGCAGTTCTTC
TRBV19	TRBJ2-7	.	.	CASSIRDGAYEQYF	TGTGCCAGTAGTATCCGGGACGGAGCCTACGAGCAGTACTTC
TRBV5-4	TRBJ1-5	.	.	CASSYDPGGNQPQHF	TGTGCCAGCAGTTATGACCCCGGGGGAAATCAGCCCCAGCATTTT
TRBV15	TRBJ2-7	.	.	CATSRDRRSGSYEQYF	TGTGCCACCAGCAGAGATAGAAGATCGGGTAGTTACGAGCAGTACTTC
TRBV30	TRBJ2-5	.	TRBD2	CAWSVNFRLAGGIRETQYF	TGTGCCTGGAGTGTAAATTTTCGTCTAGCGGGGGGGATTCGGGAGACCCAGTACTTC
TRBV5-4	TRBJ1-1	.	TRBD1	CASSQGQLNTEAFF	TGTGCCAGCAGCCAGGGACAGTTGAACACTGAAGCTTTCTTT
TRBV28	TRBJ1-5	.	.	CASSPRGYDQPQHF	TGTGCCAGCAGCCCACGAGGGTACGATCAGCCCCAGCATTTT
TRBV19	TRBJ1-2	once	.	CASSIDRGDNYGYTF	TGTGCCAGTAGTATAGATAGGGGTGATAACTATGGCTACACCTTC
TRBV7-9	TRBJ1-2	.	TRBD1	CASSGQGFYGYTF	TGTGCCAGCAGCGGACAGGGATTCTATGGCTACACCTTC
TRBV19	TRBJ2-7	.	.	CASSPLGVGYEQYF	TGTGCCAGTAGTCCGTTAGGGGTTGGCTACGAGCAGTACTTC
TRBV2	TRBJ1-5	few	.	CASSPGNQPQHF	TGTGCCAGCAGTCCAGGGAATCAGCCCCAGCATTTT
TRBV18	TRBJ1-1	.	.	CASSPVTGNTEAFF	TGTGCCAGCTCACCAGTGACAGGGAACACTGAAGCTTTCTTT
TRBV18	TRBJ2-4	.	.	CASSPGGRNQNIQYF	TGTGCCAGCTCCCCAGGCGGGCGGAACCAAAACATTCAGTACTTC
TRBV19	TRBJ1-1	.	.	CASTKAAEANTEAFF	TGTGCCAGTACCAAAGCCGCGGAAGCGAACACTGAAGCTTTCTTT
TRBV6-5	TRBJ1-4	.	TRBD1	CASGDRATNEKLFF	TGTGCCAGCGGAGACAGGGCGACTAATGAAAAACTGTTTTTT